These 26 T cell receptor beta chains came from one sample sequenced in a study of blood T cell repertoires in COVID-19. Here immunoSEQ multiplex PCR was the method, and the copy in TCRdb shows in-frame clones only, minus some. The table shows tens of thousands of clones, with over 75% occurring only once. Sequencing was done on a sample of peripheral blood. These receptors were taken from a man in his 70s with active or convalescent COVID-19.

This clone was seen more than once but under ten times. The chain joins TRBV5-4 to TRBJ2-1; TRBD2 matches 8 bases. V gave up 0 bases and J gave up 0 bases; unmatched junction bases: 2. The CDR3 loop spans 16 amino acids. In germline, CDR1 is SGHNT, CDR2 YYREEE (reference sequence). The CDR3 sequence: CASSLGRGDSYNEQFF. CDR3 coding DNA: TGTGCCAGCAGCTTGGGGCGGGGGGACTCCTACAATGAGCAGTTCTTC.

V and J are TRBV5-1 and TRBJ1-3; D gene uncertain. This CDR3 has 14 amino acids. Per the germline V gene, CDR1 is SGHRS and CDR2 is YFSETQ. The V end lost 1 base, the J end lost 0 bases, and 5 bases lay between the germline ends. In DNA form, the CDR3 reads TGCGCCAGCAGCTTGACAGTCTCTGGAAACACCATATATTTT. Its protein product is CASSLTVSGNTIYF.

The count of this clone is one. The rearrangement uses TRBV3-1 (or the pseudogene TRBV3-2) and TRBJ1-2; weak D call: TRBD1 (6 bases). V dropped 0 bases and J dropped 4 bases, with 12 bases sitting between them. The germline gives CDR1 LGHDT, CDR2 YNNKEL (reference sequence). There are 15 residues in the CDR3. The CDR3 bases are TGTGCCAGCAGCCAAGATTTGGGGGCTGGCTATGGCTACACCTTC. Translated: CASSQDLGAGYGYTF.

This chain uses TRBV28 with TRBJ2-6; D possibly corresponds to TRBD1 (6 bases). CDR3 length equals 16 residues. With 4 bases removed from V and 3 bases from J, the gap between germline ends came to 13 bases. Germline-derived CDR1 and CDR2 are MDHEN and SYDVKM. The CDR3: CASSSSQGNGANVLTF. CDR3 nucleotide sequence: TGTGCCAGCAGTTCCTCTCAGGGGAATGGGGCCAACGTCCTGACTTTC.

This chain links TRBV6-5 with TRBJ1-1; D perhaps matches TRBD1 (5 bases). Germline lookup yields CDR1 MNHEY and CDR2 SVGAGI. Deletions cut 1 base from V and 4 bases from J, with 7 bases between. The CDR3 sequence is 13 residues long. CDR3 protein: CASSYWQGTEAFF. CDR3 coding DNA: TGTGCCAGCAGTTACTGGCAGGGCACTGAAGCTTTCTTT.

The chain is built from TRBV5-4 and TRBJ1-2; 8 bases fit TRBD1. The J segment lost 8 bases and the V segment lost 0 bases, leaving 3 bases of the junction unmatched. CDR1 and CDR2 (germline): SGHNT, YYREEE (reference sequence). The CDR3 runs 13 residues. CDR3 bases: TGTGCCAGCAGCTTGGACGGACAGGGCGGCTACACCTTC. Protein product: CASSLDGQGGYTF.

This clone was picked up a small number of times. The rearrangement joins TRBV5-6 to TRBJ1-2; the D gene is possibly TRBD1 (5 bases). The CDR3 covers 16 residues. The germline V gene has CDR1 SGHDT and CDR2 YYEEEE. With 4 bases removed from V and 4 bases from J, the gap between germline ends came to 20 bases. The CDR3 here is CASSRIGTAELYGYTF. In DNA form, the CDR3 reads TGTGCCAGCAGCCGGATAGGGACTGCAGAACTCTATGGCTACACCTTC.

This clone was seen more than once but under ten times. The V call is TRBV12-3 or TRBV12-4, the J call TRBJ1-2; possible D gene TRBD1, 5 bases. CDR3 length: 12 amino acids. V lost 5 bases and J 8 bases, leaving 12 bases between the germline ends. Here the CDR3 reads CASSHTRQGYTF. The CDR3 DNA sequence: TGTGCCAGCAGTCACACGAGACAGGGCTACACCTTC.

This clone turned up a few times. J is TRBJ2-7 and V is TRBV18; TRBD2 agrees at 10 bases. CDR3 length: 14 residues. Trimming took 3 bases from V and 2 from J; bases not matched to a gene: 1. CDR1 and CDR2 from the germline V gene are KGHSH and LQKENI. Here the CDR3 DNA reads TGTGCCAGCTCACCCGGGACTAGCGCCTACGAGCAGTACTTC. As protein: CASSPGTSAYEQYF.

The J gene is TRBJ2-3, the V gene TRBV6-2 or TRBV6-3; D perhaps matches TRBD1 (5 bases). CDR1 MNHEY and CDR2 SVGEGT come from the germline V gene. V gave up 4 bases and J gave up 0 bases, with 8 bases separating them. CDR3 size: 14 residues. The CDR3 spells CASSWGGSTDTQYF. The CDR3 DNA follows: TGTGCCAGCAGTTGGGGCGGAAGCACAGATACGCAGTATTTT.

J is TRBJ1-3 and V is TRBV4-2; D unclear. Germline CDR1 and CDR2: LGHNA and YNFKEQ. V was trimmed by 1 base and J by 2 bases, leaving 6 bases between them. CDR3 length: 14 amino acids. For the CDR3, the DNA is TGTGCCAGCAGCCAAGTCGGTACTGGAAACACCATATATTTT. Translating it yields CASSQVGTGNTIYF.

The sample holds one count of this clone. The chain links TRBV20-1 to TRBJ1-2, with a weak D call TRBD1 (5 bases). The CDR3 is made up of 13 amino acids. The V gene's germline CDR1 is DFQATT and CDR2 SNEGSKA (reference sequence). The V and J ends lost 3 bases and 6 bases respectively, with 14 bases between them. Written as DNA, the CDR3 is TGCAGTGCTAGTTTGACAGTCCGCGATGGCTACACCTTC. This codes for CSASLTVRDGYTF.

The chain combines TRBV5-4 with TRBJ2-2, with 9 bases that match TRBD1. CDR3 length: 16 residues. CDR1 is SGHNT and CDR2 is YYREEE in the germline V gene (reference sequence). The J segment lost 2 bases and the V segment lost 0 bases, leaving 2 bases of the junction unmatched. Written as DNA, the CDR3 is TGTGCCAGCAGCTTGGAGGGACAGGGTAACACCGGGGAGCTGTTTTTT. This codes for CASSLEGQGNTGELFF.

The genes are TRBV10-3 and TRBJ1-2; D unresolved. This CDR3 has 13 amino acids. Trimming shortened V by 8 bases and J by 2 bases, and 12 bases separated the two germline ends. CDR1 is ENHRY and CDR2 is SYGVKD in the germline V gene. CDR3 sequence: CAIGSERNYGYTF. DNA for the CDR3: TGTGCCATCGGTAGCGAGAGGAACTATGGCTACACCTTC.

This chain joins TRBV9 and TRBJ1-1, with D maybe TRBD1 (5 bases). Trimming took 0 bases from V and 8 from J, leaving 14 bases between them. The CDR3 spans 14 residues. Germline CDR1 SGDLS, CDR2 YYNGEE. CDR3 bases: TGTGCCAGCAGCGTAGCAGGGTTTTCTGGGGAAGCTTTCTTT. Translating it yields CASSVAGFSGEAFF.

This chain connects TRBV7-9 to TRBJ1-4, with 7 bases that match TRBD1. Germline assignment: CDR1 SEHNR and CDR2 FQNEAQ (reference sequence). V trimming: 7 bases; J trimming: 6 bases; junction bases outside the gene matches: 8. The CDR3 totals 14 residues. The CDR3 loop is CASTRGQPYEKLFF. CDR3 nucleotide sequence: TGTGCCAGCACACGGGGACAGCCCTATGAAAAACTGTTTTTT.

The chain carries TRBV28 and TRBJ1-2; 8 bases match TRBD1. CDR1 and CDR2 (germline): MDHEN, SYDVKM. V gave up 5 bases and J gave up 7 bases; unmatched junction bases: 6. CDR3 length: 13 residues. CDR3 sequence reads: CASSVQGAGGYTF. The CDR3 DNA is TGTGCCAGCAGTGTCCAGGGGGCAGGTGGCTACACCTTC.

The rearrangement uses TRBV2 and TRBJ1-5; the D gene is possibly TRBD1 (5 bases). Trimming removed 6 bases from V and 0 bases from J, with 12 bases in between. The germline V gene encodes CDR1 SNHLY and CDR2 FYNNEI. This CDR3 has 15 residues. The CDR3 DNA is TGTGCCAGCAGCGAACATCAGGGTAGCAATCAGCCCCAGCATTTT. This sequence encodes CASSEHQGSNQPQHF.

The CDR3 here is CAWSASGTSSYNEQFF. In DNA form, the CDR3 reads TGTGCCTGGAGTGCTAGCGGGACCAGCTCCTACAATGAGCAGTTCTTC. The chain carries TRBV30 and TRBJ2-1; 9 bases match TRBD2. From germline, CDR1 is GTSNPN and CDR2 SVGIG (reference sequence). The junction had 4 bases not matched to a gene; V was cut back by 1 base and J by 0 bases. The CDR3 is 16 residues long.

The V call is TRBV18, the J call TRBJ2-1, with D perhaps matching TRBD1 (6 bases). Germline CDR1 KGHSH, CDR2 LQKENI. The germline V and J ends were trimmed by 2 bases and 8 bases, with 7 bases remaining between them. The CDR3 covers 12 residues. The CDR3 spells CASSPGGDEQFF. Written as DNA, the CDR3 is TGTGCCAGCTCACCAGGGGGCGATGAGCAGTTCTTC.

The chain combines TRBV24-1 with TRBJ1-4, with a weak D call TRBD1 (6 bases). Looked up from germline, CDR1 is KGHDR and CDR2 is SFDVKD. V was cut by 2 bases and J by 8 bases, with 20 bases left in between. The CDR3 has 17 residues. The CDR3 bases are TGTGCCACCAGTGATTCCCTGGAGACAAGGGGGACAGAAAAACTGTTTTTT. Protein sequence: CATSDSLETRGTEKLFF.

This CDR3 is CASSQVARADTQYF. CDR3 DNA sequence: TGCGCCAGCAGCCAAGTGGCGCGGGCGGATACGCAGTATTTT. The genes are TRBV4-3 and TRBJ2-3, with a possible D match to TRBD2 (5 bases). The germline gives CDR1 LGHNA, CDR2 YSLEER. The V gene lost 1 base and the J gene lost 6 bases, with 11 bases spanning the gap. The CDR3 length is 14 residues.

The V gene is TRBV2, the J gene TRBJ2-4; TRBD1 agrees at 7 bases. Germline V gene data show CDR1 as SNHLY and CDR2 as FYNNEI. The V gene end was trimmed by 4 bases and the J gene end by 2 bases; junction bases not matched to a gene: 5. The CDR3 is 15 amino acids. The CDR3 here is CASSVGGSTKNIQYF. The CDR3 DNA follows: TGTGCCAGCAGTGTAGGGGGCTCGACCAAAAACATTCAGTACTTC.

This clone appeared many times. J is TRBJ2-7 and V is TRBV27; maybe TRBD2 (5 bases). V lost 4 bases and J 0 bases, leaving 13 bases between the germline ends. CDR3 length equals 15 residues. Germline-derived CDR1 and CDR2 are MNHEY and SMNVEV (reference sequence). CDR3 in amino acids: CASSSIADFSYEQYF. CDR3 in DNA: TGTGCCAGCAGTTCTATTGCGGACTTCTCCTACGAGCAGTACTTC.

This chain connects TRBV30 to TRBJ2-7; 7 bases match TRBD2. Germline loops: CDR1 GTSNPN, CDR2 SVGIG (reference sequence). This CDR3 is 15 amino acids long. Trimming at V came to 1 base and at J to 1 base, leaving 7 bases not matched to a gene. CDR3 nucleotide sequence: TGTGCCTGGAGTGGGGGCGGGAGTCTATCCTACGAGCAGTACTTC. Translated: CAWSGGGSLSYEQYF.

The V gene is TRBV9, the J gene TRBJ2-2, with 9 bases that match TRBD1. CDR3 length: 15 amino acids. V was clipped by 0 bases and J by 6 bases; unmatched bases: 3. From germline, CDR1 is SGDLS and CDR2 YYNGEE. The CDR3 here is CASSVEWTGAGELFF. The CDR3, as DNA: TGTGCCAGCAGCGTAGAGTGGACAGGGGCCGGGGAGCTGTTTTTT.